This TCR beta chain was recovered during a study of T cells after yellow fever vaccination. Study conclusions and caveats: Post-booster repertoires again held most primary-vaccination clones (about 95% CD4, over 80% CD8). Repertoires sorted by FACS could include abundant clonotypes that are contaminants from the bulk population.

This clonotype has a handful of counts. Its antigen is not known. Between the trimmed V and J ends, which lost 2 bases and 9 bases, there was a span of 6 bases. This CDR3 has 11 amino acids. Germline CDR1 is SGHNT and CDR2 is YYREEE (reference sequence). A 5'RACE template-switching step, the method used to make TCR cDNA, added a universal primer site and UMIs. Using its own MiXCR run on the 5' RACE reads, TCRdb lists one record per CDR3 protein. The profile covers hundreds of thousands of distinct CDR3 sequences, with 9% to 15% appearing a single time and under 15% taken by the ten largest. The receptor was derived from a man aged 25 to 40 who received the YFV17D yellow fever vaccine. The sample was PBMCs, taken on the day of the yellow fever booster vaccination. This chain uses TRBV5-4 with TRBJ2-1; D remains ambiguous. In nucleotides, the CDR3 is TGTGCCAGCAGCTTCGGGTCTGAGCAGTTCTTC. This sequence encodes CASSFGSEQFF.